This T cell receptor (beta chain) derives from a study of cytomegalovirus exposure and HLA in healthy donors. The CDR3 length is 14 residues. Trimming removed 0 bases at V and 7 bases at J, with 10 bases between. CDR1 and CDR2 from the germline V gene are SGHNT and YYREEE (reference sequence). Points on this clone: Its target is unknown.

TCRdb's copy holds only in-frame clones and misses some; the assay was immunoSEQ multiplex PCR. This sample has 110,000 to 150,000 clones, with about 94% found just once. The study, taken as a whole, reports: CMV antigen specificity was confirmed in vitro for three CMV-associated chains. Among TCR beta chains, those listed as cytomegalovirus-associated numbered about 150. Subsequent analysis revealed that first-cohort TCR clusters tended to co-occur in the approximately 120 validation repertoires.

Sequenced input: PBMCs. The clonotype was recovered from a man aged 18 to 29 in good health and CMV-seropositive. The chain joins TRBV5-4 to TRBJ2-2; D not certain. CDR3 in amino acids: CASSLDSFGGELFF. In DNA, the CDR3 is TGTGCCAGCAGCTTGGATTCTTTCGGCGGGGAGCTGTTTTTT.